This T cell receptor (beta chain) originates from a study of response to subunit inactivated influenza vaccine. J was trimmed by 4 bases and V by 4 bases; bases with no gene match: 10. The length of the CDR3 is 15 residues. Germline loops: CDR1 SGHRS, CDR2 YFSETQ. Findings and caveats of the study: The authors proposed limited new T cell recruitment per seasonal influenza vaccination.

This clonotype occurred a few times. Antigen unknown. TCRdb reanalysed the RT-PCR reads using MiXCR and keeps one entry per CDR3 protein. The sample records about 650,000 distinct CDR3 sequences, 14% being singletons. The sequence was collected from a man in his fifties or sixties who received an inactivated influenza vaccine. The sample here was PBMCs from blood, taken less than 15 days before vaccination. The V gene is TRBV5-1, the J gene TRBJ1-2, with 7 bases lining up with TRBD1. CDR3 in DNA: TGCGCCAGCAGCAACGGCGACAGGGCCCTCTATGGCTACACCTTC. It yields the protein CASSNGDRALYGYTF.